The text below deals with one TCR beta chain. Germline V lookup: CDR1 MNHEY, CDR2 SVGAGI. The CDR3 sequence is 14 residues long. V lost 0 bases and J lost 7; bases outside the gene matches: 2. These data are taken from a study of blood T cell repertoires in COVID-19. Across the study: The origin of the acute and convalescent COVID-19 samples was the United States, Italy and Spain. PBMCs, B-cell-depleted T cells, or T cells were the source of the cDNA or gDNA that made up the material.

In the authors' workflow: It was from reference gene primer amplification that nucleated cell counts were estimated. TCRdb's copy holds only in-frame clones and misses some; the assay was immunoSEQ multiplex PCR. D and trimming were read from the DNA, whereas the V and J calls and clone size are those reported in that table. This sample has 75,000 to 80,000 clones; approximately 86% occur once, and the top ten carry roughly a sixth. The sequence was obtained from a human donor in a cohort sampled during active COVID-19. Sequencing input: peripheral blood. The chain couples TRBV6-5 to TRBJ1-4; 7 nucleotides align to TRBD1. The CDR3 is CASSYSNRGEKLFF. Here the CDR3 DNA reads TGTGCCAGCAGTTACTCAAACAGGGGTGAAAAACTGTTTTTT.